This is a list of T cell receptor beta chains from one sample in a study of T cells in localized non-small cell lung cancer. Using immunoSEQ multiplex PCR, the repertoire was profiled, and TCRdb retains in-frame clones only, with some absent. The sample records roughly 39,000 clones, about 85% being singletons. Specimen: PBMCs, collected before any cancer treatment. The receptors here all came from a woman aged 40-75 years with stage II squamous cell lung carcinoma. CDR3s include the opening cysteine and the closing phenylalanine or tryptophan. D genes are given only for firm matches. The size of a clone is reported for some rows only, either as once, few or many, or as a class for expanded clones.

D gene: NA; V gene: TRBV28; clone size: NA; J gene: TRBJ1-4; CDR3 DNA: TGTGCCAGCAGTTTATGGGGGGGCTACTTTCGAGGAGAGGGTGCTAATGAAAAACTGTTTTTT; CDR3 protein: CASSLWGGYFRGEGANEKLFF
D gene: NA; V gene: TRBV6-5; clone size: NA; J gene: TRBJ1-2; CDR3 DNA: TGTGCCAGCAAAGAGGGGGACACTTCGGGCTATGGCTACACCTTC; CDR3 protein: CASKEGDTSGYGYTF
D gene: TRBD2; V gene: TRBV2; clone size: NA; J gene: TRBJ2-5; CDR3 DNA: TGTGCCTTCGGGGAGGGCGGGACCCAGTACTTC; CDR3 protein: CAFGEGGTQYF
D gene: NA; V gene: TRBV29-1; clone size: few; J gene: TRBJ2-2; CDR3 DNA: TGCAGCGCAAAGGGACAGTTGGAGGGCACCGGGGAGCTGTTTTTT; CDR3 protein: CSAKGQLEGTGELFF
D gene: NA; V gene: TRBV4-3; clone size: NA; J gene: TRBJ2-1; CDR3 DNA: TGCGCCAGCAGCCAACGCGGGACAGACAATGAGCAGTTCTTC; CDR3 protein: CASSQRGTDNEQFF
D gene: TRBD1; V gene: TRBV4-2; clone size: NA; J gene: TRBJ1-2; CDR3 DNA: TGTGCCAGCAGCTTAGACTTTACAGGGGGAACCGACTATGGCTACACCTTC; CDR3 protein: CASSLDFTGGTDYGYTF
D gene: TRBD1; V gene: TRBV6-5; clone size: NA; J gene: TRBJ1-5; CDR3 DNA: TGTGCCAGCAGTTACTCACCAGGGGGGCAGCCCCAGCATTTT; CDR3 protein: CASSYSPGGQPQHF
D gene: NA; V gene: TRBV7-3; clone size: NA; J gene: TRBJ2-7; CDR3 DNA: TGTGCCAGCAGCCCCGGACTCCCTCCCTACGAGCAGTACTTC; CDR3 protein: CASSPGLPPYEQYF
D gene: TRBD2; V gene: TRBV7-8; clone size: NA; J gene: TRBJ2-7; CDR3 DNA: TGTGCCAGCAGCTTTAGCGGGATCTACGAGCAGTACTTC; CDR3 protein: CASSFSGIYEQYF
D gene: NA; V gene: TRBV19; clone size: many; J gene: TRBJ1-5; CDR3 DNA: TGTGCCAGTAGTCCAAGGACAGCGAGTTATAGCAATCAGCCCCAGCATTTT; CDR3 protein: CASSPRTASYSNQPQHF
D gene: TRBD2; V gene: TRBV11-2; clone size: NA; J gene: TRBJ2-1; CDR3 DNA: TGTGCCAGCAGCTTAGGTAGGTTAGCGGGAGTCGATAATGAGCAGTTCTTC; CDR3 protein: CASSLGRLAGVDNEQFF
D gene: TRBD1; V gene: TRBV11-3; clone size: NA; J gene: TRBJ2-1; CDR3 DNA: TGTGCCAGCAGCACCCGGACAGGCGCGGTGGTGCATGAGCAGTTCTTC; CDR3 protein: CASSTRTGAVVHEQFF
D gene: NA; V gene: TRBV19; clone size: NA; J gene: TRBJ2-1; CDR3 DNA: TGTGCCAGTAGTATACTAGCTGGGATAGTCGGTGAGCAGTTCTTC; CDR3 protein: CASSILAGIVGEQFF
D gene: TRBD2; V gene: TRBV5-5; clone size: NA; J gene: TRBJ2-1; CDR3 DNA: TGTGCCAGCAGCCCCACTAGCGGGGGGCCTTACTACAATGAGCAGTTCTTC; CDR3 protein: CASSPTSGGPYYNEQFF
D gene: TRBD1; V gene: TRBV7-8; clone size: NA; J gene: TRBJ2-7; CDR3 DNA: TGTGCCAGCAGCTTCGTCCCCAGGGGGCATGAGCAGTACTTC; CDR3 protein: CASSFVPRGHEQYF
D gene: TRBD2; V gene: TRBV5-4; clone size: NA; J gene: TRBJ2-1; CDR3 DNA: TGTGCCAGCATTGAATCCGGGACTAGCAGGGGAGGTGAGCAGTTCTTC; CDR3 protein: CASIESGTSRGGEQFF
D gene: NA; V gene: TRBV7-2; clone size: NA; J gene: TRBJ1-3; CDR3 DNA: TGTGCCAGCAGCTTAGCCGGACCCGGAGGAGAAAACACCATATATTTT; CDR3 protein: CASSLAGPGGENTIYF
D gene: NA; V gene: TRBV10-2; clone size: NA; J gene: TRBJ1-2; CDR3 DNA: TGCGCCAGCAGTCCCGGGGGCGGCTATGGCTACACCTTC; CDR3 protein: CASSPGGGYGYTF
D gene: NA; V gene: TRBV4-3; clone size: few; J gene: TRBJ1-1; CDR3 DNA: TGCGCCAGCAGCCAAGATAGCGGGACCCAGGGGACTGAAGCTTTCTTT; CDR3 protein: CASSQDSGTQGTEAFF
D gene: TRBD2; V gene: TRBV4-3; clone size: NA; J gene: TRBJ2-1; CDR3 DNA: TGCGCCAGCAGCCGGTCCGGGACTAGCGGGCACAATGAGCAGTTCTTC; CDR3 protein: CASSRSGTSGHNEQFF
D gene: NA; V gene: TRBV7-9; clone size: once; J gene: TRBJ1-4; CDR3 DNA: TGTGCCAGCAGCCCCTCCCTGGGGATTACTGAAAAACTGTTTTTT; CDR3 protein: CASSPSLGITEKLFF
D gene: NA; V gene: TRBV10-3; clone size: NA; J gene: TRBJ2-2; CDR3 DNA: TGTGCCATCGGTGCCACCTACACCGGGGAGCTGTTTTTT; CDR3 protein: CAIGATYTGELFF
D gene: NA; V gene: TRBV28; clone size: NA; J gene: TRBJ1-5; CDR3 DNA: TGTGCCAGCACGGTATGGGGGCCCCAGCATTTT; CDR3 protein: CASTVWGPQHF
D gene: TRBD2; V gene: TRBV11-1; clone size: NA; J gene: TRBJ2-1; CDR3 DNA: TGTGCCAGCAGCTTAATCTCGGGGGGGAGTGAGCAGTTCTTC; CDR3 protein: CASSLISGGSEQFF
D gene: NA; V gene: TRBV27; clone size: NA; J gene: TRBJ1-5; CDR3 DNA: TGTGCCAGCAGTTTAAATGGGTGGGAGCAGCCCCAGCATTTT; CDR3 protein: CASSLNGWEQPQHF
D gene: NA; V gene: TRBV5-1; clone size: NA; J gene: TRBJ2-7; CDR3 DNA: TGCGCCAGCAGCCTGGAGGGGACAGAGCAGTACTTC; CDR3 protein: CASSLEGTEQYF
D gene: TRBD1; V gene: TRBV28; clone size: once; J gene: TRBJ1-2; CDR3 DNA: TGTGCCAGCAGTTTCCCACAGGGGGCGGAGAACTATGGCTACACCTTC; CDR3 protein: CASSFPQGAENYGYTF
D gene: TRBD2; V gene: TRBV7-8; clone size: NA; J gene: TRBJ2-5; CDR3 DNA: TGTGCCAGCAGTGACCGCGGGGAACTAGCGGGAGGTGGGACCCAGTACTTC; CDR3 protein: CASSDRGELAGGGTQYF
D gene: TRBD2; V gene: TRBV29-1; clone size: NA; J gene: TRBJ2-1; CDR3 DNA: TGCAGCGTTGAATACCGGGAGGGCCAGGGCAATGAGCAGTTCTTC; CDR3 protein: CSVEYREGQGNEQFF
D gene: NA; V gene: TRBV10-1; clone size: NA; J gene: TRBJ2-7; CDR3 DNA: TGCGCCAGCAGTGAGGGACACGGGACTGGCGGTTACGAGCAGTACTTC; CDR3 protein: CASSEGHGTGGYEQYF
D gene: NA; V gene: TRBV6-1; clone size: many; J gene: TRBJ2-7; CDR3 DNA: TGTGCCAGCAGTGAAGCTACCGTTGTAACCTACGAGCAGTACTTC; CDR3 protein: CASSEATVVTYEQYF